The 5 T cell receptor beta chains reported below all come from one sample, sequenced in a study of blood T cells in healthy people across ages (dated by TCRdb to between 2014 and 2016). Library preparation was by 5' RACE. The listed sequencing device is Illumina HiSeq 2500. A second about 7 to 11 cycle PCR used a sample-barcoded 5' primer and a J-beta primer mix. The public reads were quality trimmed at Q25 with fastp and then assembled into clones with MiXCR by TCRdb, keeping productive beta chains. Rows with one shared CDR3 protein collapse into an entry with the most common genes and DNA. Counted in this sample were 580,000 or so distinct CDR3 sequences; 40% to 50% of them appeared once. Approximately 23% of the sample comes from the top ten. Material: blood. The receptors were sampled from a man older than 75 in good health.

This clonotype was seen only a few times. CDR3 amino acids: CASSQDTGEFTYEQYF. The CDR3, as DNA: TGTGCCAGCAGCCAAGATACTGGAGAGTTCACCTACGAGCAGTACTTC. V and J are TRBV7-2 and TRBJ2-7; D ambiguous. The germline CDR1 and CDR2 sequences are SGHTA and FQGNSA. CDR3 length equals 16 residues. The ends were cut back, 5 bases at V and 2 bases at J, with 19 bases in the middle.

In this sample, this clonotype turned up a few times. Since a much larger clone is just one base distant, this may be a read error. The V and J genes are TRBV6-5 and TRBJ2-7; 9 positions match TRBD1. With 2 bases clipped from V and 6 bases from J, the junction kept 5 bases outside the gene matches. The CDR3 totals 14 residues. CDR1 is MNHEY and CDR2 is SVGAGI in the germline V gene. The CDR3, as DNA: TGTGCCAGCAGTTACAGGGGGACAGGGACCGAGCAGTACTTC. Translation: CASSYRGTGTEQYF.

The genes are TRBV4-1 and TRBJ1-6, with a weak D call TRBD1 (5 bases). Germline V CDR1 and CDR2: MGHRA, YSYEKL. This CDR3 comprises 16 residues. The V end was cut by 6 bases, the J end by 7 bases, with 19 bases between. This CDR3 is CASRRVFGQGNSPLHF. As DNA, the CDR3 is TGCGCCAGCAGAAGGGTCTTCGGGCAGGGAAATTCACCCCTCCACTTT.

This clonotype was seen more than once but under ten times. The CDR3 is CASSPEGASGQETQYF. In DNA form, the CDR3 reads TGCGCCAGCAGCCCCGAAGGGGCTAGCGGACAAGAGACCCAGTACTTC. The V call is TRBV5-1, the J call TRBJ2-5; 7 bases fit TRBD2. The V gene end was trimmed by 4 bases and the J gene end by 2 bases; junction bases not matched to a gene: 11. Germline V gives CDR1 SGHRS, CDR2 YFSETQ. The CDR3 sequence is 16 residues long.

There are a few counts of this clonotype. The V call is TRBV2, the J call TRBJ2-5; the match to TRBD2 covers 8 bases. This CDR3 has 14 amino acids. Germline CDR1 is SNHLY and CDR2 is FYNNEI. The CDR3 reads CASGELTGTETQYF. DNA of the CDR3: TGTGCTAGCGGGGAACTGACAGGAACCGAGACCCAGTACTTC.